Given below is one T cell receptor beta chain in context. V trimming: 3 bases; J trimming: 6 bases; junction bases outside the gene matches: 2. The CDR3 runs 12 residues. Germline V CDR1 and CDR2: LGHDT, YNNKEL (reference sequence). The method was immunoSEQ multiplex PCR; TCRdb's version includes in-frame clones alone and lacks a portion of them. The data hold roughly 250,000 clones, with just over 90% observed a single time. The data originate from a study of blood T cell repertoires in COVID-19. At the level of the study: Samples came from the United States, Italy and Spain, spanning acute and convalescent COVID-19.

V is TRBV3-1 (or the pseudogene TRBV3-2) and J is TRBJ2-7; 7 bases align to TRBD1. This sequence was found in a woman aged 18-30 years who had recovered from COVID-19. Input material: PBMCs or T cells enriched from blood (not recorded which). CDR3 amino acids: CASSQDRFEQYF. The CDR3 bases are TGTGCCAGCAGCCAGGACAGGTTCGAGCAGTACTTC.